A single sample is the source of the 10 T cell receptor beta chains below, sequenced in a study of T cell repertoires in cytomegalovirus infection. TCRdb redid the calling of the reads with MiXCR, one entry per CDR3 protein. The sample has roughly 310,000 distinct CDR3 sequences, roughly 29% seen once. Their antigen targets remain unknown. Sequenced here: cultured PBMCs, sampled from culture after CMV antigen stimulation. These receptors were taken from a human donor in good health (CMV status not recorded). Some clones in this sample may be carry-over from other donors' samples.

Only a few counts were recorded for this clonotype. V gene TRBV6-2 or TRBV6-3 combines with J gene TRBJ2-7; TRBD1 matches at 10 bases. V lost 0 bases to trimming and J lost 6 bases; unmatched junction nucleotides: 11. Germline V gene lookup returns CDR1 MNHEY and CDR2 SVGEGT. The CDR3 runs 17 residues. The CDR3 DNA follows: TGTGCCAGCAGTTACTCAGGGACAGGGGTATTTCGCGGCGAGCAGTACTTC. Translation: CASSYSGTGVFRGEQYF.

The chain has TRBV12-3 or TRBV12-4 and TRBJ2-7; D not resolved. V was clipped by 3 bases and J by 6 bases, with 6 bases between them. This CDR3 has 11 residues. The CDR3 bases are TGTGCCAGCAGTTTCGGTAGCGAGCAGTACTTC. This sequence encodes CASSFGSEQYF.

This clonotype has a count of ten or more. The V and J genes are TRBV7-2 and TRBJ1-1, with 7 bases fitting TRBD1. V lost 3 bases to trimming and J lost 8 bases; unmatched junction nucleotides: 6. CDR1 is SGHTA and CDR2 is FQGNSA in the germline V gene. The CDR3 consists of 13 residues. DNA for the CDR3: TGTGCCAGCAGCTTCGGACCGACAGGGGAAGCTTTCTTT. Protein: CASSFGPTGEAFF. Full variable domain (rest looked up from reference TRBV7-2 and TRBJ1-1): GAGVSQSPSNKVTEKGKDVELRCDPISGHTALYWYRQSLGQGLEFLIYFQGNSAPDKSGLPSDRFSAERTGGSVSTLTIQRTQQEDSAVYLCASSFGPTGEAFFGQGTRLTVV.

The V gene is TRBV24-1, the J gene TRBJ2-1, with 11 bases matching TRBD1. Losses at the gene ends were 3 bases for V and 0 bases for J; bases not matched to a gene: 0. Per the germline V gene, CDR1 is KGHDR and CDR2 is SFDVKD. The CDR3 spans 16 residues. For the CDR3, the DNA is TGTGCCACCAGTGATGGACAGGGGGCCTCCTACAATGAGCAGTTCTTC. Encoded protein: CATSDGQGASYNEQFF.

Only one count was recorded for this clonotype. The rearrangement joins TRBV11-2 to TRBJ2-3; no firm D call. Per the germline V gene, CDR1 is SGHAT and CDR2 is FQNNGV. The CDR3 spans 12 residues. V was trimmed by 0 bases and J by 7 bases, leaving 5 bases between them. The CDR3 nucleotides read TGTGCCAGCAGCTTAGATGGGTATACGCAGTATTTT. Translated, it gives CASSLDGYTQYF.

The chain uses TRBV19 and TRBJ1-1, with D tentatively TRBD1 (5 bases). Trimming took off 3 bases at V and 0 bases at J, with 8 bases between the two ends. The CDR3 extends over 14 amino acids. The germline V gene encodes CDR1 LNHDA and CDR2 SQIVND (reference sequence). CDR3 DNA: TGTGCCAGTAGTATGGAGGGGCTGAACACTGAAGCTTTCTTT. The encoded protein is CASSMEGLNTEAFF.

This clonotype was observed many times. The chain has TRBV7-6 and TRBJ2-3, with 10 positions matching TRBD2. Germline V CDR1 and CDR2: SGHVS, FNYEAQ. This CDR3 spans 16 amino acids. The V segment lost 3 bases and the J segment 1 base; nucleotides outside the gene matches: 4. The CDR3, as DNA: TGTGCCAGCAGCTTGAGCGGGGGGGAAGGCACAGATACGCAGTATTTT. The encoded protein is CASSLSGGEGTDTQYF.

CDR3 DNA: TGTGCCAGCAGCCTTCAACCACAGGGCTTCGGCACTGAAGCTTTCTTT. It encodes CASSLQPQGFGTEAFF. This rearrangement joins TRBV14 to TRBJ1-1, with a tentative D call TRBD1 (6 bases). Germline V gives CDR1 SGHDN, CDR2 FVKESK. This CDR3 has 16 residues. The V and J ends lost 4 bases and 4 bases respectively, with 19 bases between them.

This rearrangement joins TRBV7-2 to TRBJ1-6, with 9 bases matching TRBD1. Germline V CDR1 and CDR2: SGHTA, FQGNSA. V gave up 3 bases and J gave up 7 bases; unmatched junction bases: 4. The CDR3 spans 15 residues. The CDR3 DNA sequence: TGTGCCAGCAGCTTCCTTGGGACAGGGAATTCACCCCTCCACTTT. Translating it yields CASSFLGTGNSPLHF.

The genes are TRBV27 and TRBJ2-1; D may correspond to TRBD1 or TRBD2 (6 bases each). This CDR3 has 15 residues. V was trimmed by 7 bases and J by 5 bases, leaving 18 bases between them. In germline, CDR1 is MNHEY, CDR2 SMNVEV (reference sequence). The CDR3 loop reads CASIDRGGGDNEQFF. The CDR3 DNA reads as TGTGCCAGCATTGATCGAGGGGGAGGCGACAATGAGCAGTTCTTC.